Listed below are T cell receptor beta chains from one sample, sequenced in a study of shared clonotypes between healthy human individuals. Clones were read by immunoSEQ multiplex PCR, and TCRdb kept only the in-frame ones, dropping some. The sample contains 2 million to 3 million clones, approximately 93% of which appear only once. Material: naive CD4+ T cells from PBMCs. All receptors come from a young man in good health. Some clones in this sample may be carry-over from other donors' samples. The CDR3 runs from the conserved cysteine through the conserved F or W. Each record gives: J gene, V gene, CDR3 protein.

>TRBJ2-3|TRBV14
CASSLTGGFTDTQYF
>TRBJ2-5|TRBV2
CASTGAGGAETQYF
>TRBJ1-1|TRBV6-5
CASSYSRGTEAFF
>TRBJ2-2|TRBV5-1
CASSRWTSGSAGELFF
>TRBJ2-7|TRBV4-2
CASSQAGTSGILYEQYF
>TRBJ2-1|TRBV5-1
CASSLVRLAGVDEQFF
>TRBJ2-1|TRBV6-4
CASSLLAGGSGVRNEQFF
>TRBJ1-2|TRBV29-1
CSVGQFRGYGYTF
>TRBJ1-6|TRBV5-6
CASSLGPSSYNSPLHF
>TRBJ1-2|TRBV7-2
CASSSNPGPYGYTF
>TRBJ2-1|TRBV11-2
CASSPERSVGYEQFF
>TRBJ1-2|TRBV25-1
CASSETKDYGYTF
>TRBJ1-1|TRBV25-1
CASSEWDTEAFF
>TRBJ1-3|TRBV27
CASSAGGKGNTIYF
>TRBJ2-5|TRBV18
CASSQFQETQYF
>TRBJ1-1|TRBV6-5
CASSSPSEAFF
>TRBJ2-5|TRBV5-6
CASSQLGGVQETQYF
>TRBJ2-2|TRBV27
CASSLLGTNTGELFF
>TRBJ2-7|TRBV10-3
CAISDGQNTAYEQYF
>TRBJ2-5|TRBV25-1
CATNRGEGETQYF
>TRBJ2-7|TRBV14
CASSQDLDSQYF
>TRBJ2-7|TRBV7-3
CASSLTLIQAYEQYF
>TRBJ1-3|TRBV9
CASSVGTGTGNTIYF
>TRBJ2-7|TRBV9
CAIPGQGTYEQYF
>TRBJ1-2|TRBV6-1
CASSSRVYYGYTF
>TRBJ2-5|TRBV6-6
CASSYPGQALGETQYF
>TRBJ2-7|TRBV18
CASSGGSGAYEQYF
>TRBJ2-7|TRBV6-1
CASSSGTLAEQYF
>TRBJ2-7|TRBV27
CTDRSYEQYF
>TRBJ2-2|TRBV7-3
CASSSPTVNTGELFF
>TRBJ1-4|TRBV4-1
CASSPSRDGRLATNEKLFF
>TRBJ2-5|TRBV27
CASSSRRGWQETQYF
>TRBJ2-3|TRBV10-1
CASSEGFRTDTQYF
>TRBJ2-2|TRBV9
CASSEREDTGELFF
>TRBJ2-7|TRBV19
CASSSGGSGRRYEQYF
>TRBJ2-7|TRBV28
CASTTSVPYEQYF
>TRBJ2-5|TRBV5-4
CASSLGGAQETQYF
>TRBJ1-2|TRBV5-4
CASSRVQVYGYTF
>TRBJ2-5|TRBV5-1
CASSDPNSRETQYF
>TRBJ2-7|TRBV4-2
CASSRAGGEQYF
>TRBJ2-2|TRBV7-9
CALGEGPLGTGELFF